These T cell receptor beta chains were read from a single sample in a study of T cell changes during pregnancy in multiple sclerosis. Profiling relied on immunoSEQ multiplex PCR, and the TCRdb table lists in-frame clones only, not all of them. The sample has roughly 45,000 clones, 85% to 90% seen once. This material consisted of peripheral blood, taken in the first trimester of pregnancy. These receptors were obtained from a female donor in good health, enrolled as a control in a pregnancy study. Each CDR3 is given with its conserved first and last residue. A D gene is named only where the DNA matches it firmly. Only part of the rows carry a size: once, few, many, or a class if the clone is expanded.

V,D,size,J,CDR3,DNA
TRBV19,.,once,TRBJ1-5,CASSMSAQPQHF,TGTGCCAGTAGTATGAGTGCGCAGCCCCAGCATTTT
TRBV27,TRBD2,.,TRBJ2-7,CASSFLTSGTYEQYF,TGTGCCAGCAGTTTCCTCACTAGCGGGACCTACGAGCAGTACTTC
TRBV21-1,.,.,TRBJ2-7,CASSRASGSLDEQYF,TGTGCCAGCAGCAGGGCTAGCGGGAGTCTAGACGAGCAGTACTTC
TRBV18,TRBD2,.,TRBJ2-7,CASSPTAGATYEQYF,TGTGCCAGCTCACCGACAGCGGGGGCGACGTACGAGCAGTACTTC
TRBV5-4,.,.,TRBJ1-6,CASSGQDNSPLHF,TGTGCCAGCAGCGGACAAGATAATTCACCCCTCCACTTT
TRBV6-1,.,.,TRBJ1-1,CASSGLGVNTEAFF,TGTGCCAGCAGTGGATTAGGGGTTAACACTGAAGCTTTCTTT
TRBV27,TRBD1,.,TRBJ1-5,CARIVGTGSGCCGNQPQHF,TGTGCCAGGATCGTGGGGACAGGGTCGGGATGTTGCGGCAATCAGCCCCAGCATTTT
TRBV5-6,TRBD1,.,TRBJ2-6,CASSLGTGGGANVLTF,TGTGCCAGCAGCCTCGGGACAGGGGGTGGGGCCAACGTCCTGACTTTC
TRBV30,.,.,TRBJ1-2,CAWNRNRGSYGYTF,TGTGCCTGGAACCGGAATAGGGGGAGCTATGGCTACACCTTC
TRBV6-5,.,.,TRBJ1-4,CASSYRAGATNEKLFF,TGTGCCAGCAGTTACCGGGCGGGCGCAACTAATGAAAAACTGTTTTTT
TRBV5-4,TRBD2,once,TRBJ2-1,CASSPFGGSSYNEQFF,TGTGCCAGCAGCCCGTTCGGGGGGAGCTCCTACAATGAGCAGTTCTTC
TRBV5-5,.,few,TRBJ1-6,CASSLAGADSPLHF,TGTGCCAGCAGCTTGGCTGGGGCGGACTCACCCCTCCACTTT
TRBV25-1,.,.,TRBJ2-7,CASSEKTESYEQYF,TGTGCCAGCAGTGAAAAAACAGAGTCCTACGAGCAGTACTTC
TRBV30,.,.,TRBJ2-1,CAWSVEGFGNEQFF,TGTGCCTGGAGTGTGGAGGGTTTTGGCAATGAGCAGTTCTTC
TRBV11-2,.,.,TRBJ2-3,CASSSSGWTDTQYF,TGTGCCAGCAGCTCCTCCGGGTGGACAGATACGCAGTATTTT
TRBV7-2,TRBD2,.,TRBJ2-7,CASSPRIAGGPGNYEQYF,TGTGCCAGCAGCCCCAGGATAGCGGGAGGGCCAGGGAACTACGAGCAGTACTTC
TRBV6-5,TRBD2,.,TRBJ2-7,CASRTSGNFYEQYF,TGTGCCAGCAGGACTAGCGGGAACTTCTACGAGCAGTACTTC
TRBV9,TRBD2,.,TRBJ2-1,CASSPRTSGRTDEQFF,TGTGCCAGCAGCCCCCGGACTAGCGGGAGGACTGATGAGCAGTTCTTC
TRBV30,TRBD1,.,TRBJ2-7,CAWSPKEGQGPYEQYF,TGTGCCTGGAGTCCTAAAGAGGGACAGGGCCCTTACGAGCAGTACTTC
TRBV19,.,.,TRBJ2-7,CASSMEGYEQYF,TGTGCCAGTAGTATGGAGGGCTACGAGCAGTACTTC
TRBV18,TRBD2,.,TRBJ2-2,CASSPPSSGTSGTGELFF,TGTGCCAGCTCACCACCGAGCAGTGGGACTAGCGGGACCGGGGAGCTGTTTTTT
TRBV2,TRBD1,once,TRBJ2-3,CASLERTGLSPDTQYF,TGTGCCAGCCTAGAGAGGACAGGGTTATCTCCAGATACGCAGTATTTT
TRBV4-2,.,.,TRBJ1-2,CASSQDDDSGLYGYTF,TGTGCCAGCAGCCAAGATGACGACAGCGGGCTGTATGGCTACACCTTC
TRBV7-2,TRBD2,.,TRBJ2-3,CASSPRASGGRDTQYF,TGTGCCAGCAGCCCCAGGGCGAGCGGGGGCCGGGATACGCAGTATTTT
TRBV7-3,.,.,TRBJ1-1,CASSLVGGNTEAFF,TGTGCCAGCAGCTTAGTGGGGGGGAACACTGAAGCTTTCTTT
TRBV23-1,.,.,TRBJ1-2,CASSPPANYGYTF,TGCGCCAGCAGTCCCCCGGCTAACTATGGCTACACCTTC
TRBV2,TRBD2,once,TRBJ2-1,CAGRKRGPYLTEQFF,TGTGCCGGCCGAAAGCGGGGGCCTTACTTGACGGAGCAGTTCTTC
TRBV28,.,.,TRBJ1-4,CASSLLAGKIGKLFF,TGTGCCAGCAGTTTGTTAGCGGGGAAGATCGGAAAACTGTTTTTT
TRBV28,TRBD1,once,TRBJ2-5,CASSYGTGLQETQYF,TGTGCCAGCAGCTATGGGACAGGACTCCAAGAGACCCAGTACTTC